One sample yielded the 14 T cell receptor beta chains listed below, sequenced in a study of T cell repertoires in aging, cancer and after chemotherapy. The template was genomic DNA from peripheral blood, not RNA. A mixed TRB-A/B primer pool amplified rearranged TRB by multiplex touch-down PCR. TCRdb fed the multiplex PCR reads into MiXCR, producing one record per CDR3 protein. The profile shows approximately 9,600 distinct CDR3 sequences, 25% to 30% of them singletons. Sequenced sample: blood. The receptor set was obtained from a human donor in good health.

This clonotype is termed medium-sized. The chain couples TRBV7-6 to TRBJ2-7; D not certain. V was pared by 3 bases and J by 0 bases, with 9 bases between. This CDR3 region has 14 residues. The germline gives CDR1 SGHVS, CDR2 FNYEAQ. CDR3 sequence reads: CASSLAASSYEQYF. CDR3 DNA: TGTGCCAGCAGCTTGGCGGCTAGCTCCTACGAGCAGTACTTC.

This clonotype was counted only a few times. The rearrangement uses TRBV20-1 and TRBJ2-7; 7 positions match TRBD2. Germline V gene sequence: CDR1 DFQATT, CDR2 SNEGSKA (reference sequence). With 6 bases clipped from V and 0 bases from J, the junction kept 8 bases outside the gene matches. This CDR3 spans 14 amino acids. CDR3 sequence reads: CSAPSSGISYEQYF. CDR3 DNA sequence: TGCAGTGCACCTTCAAGCGGGATCTCCTACGAGCAGTACTTC.

The rearrangement uses TRBV6-5 and TRBJ2-7; 10 bases map to TRBD1. The CDR3 is 14 residues long. The germline V gene encodes CDR1 MNHEY and CDR2 SVGAGI. V shed 2 bases and J 5 bases; nucleotides not matched to a gene: 3. The CDR3 loop is CASSYGGTGDEQYF. CDR3 in DNA: TGTGCCAGCAGTTACGGGGGGACAGGGGACGAGCAGTACTTC.

The V gene is TRBV7-9, the J gene TRBJ2-3; 10 nucleotides agree with TRBD1. Germline CDR1 is SEHNR and CDR2 is FQNEAQ (reference sequence). V shed 5 bases and J 6 bases; nucleotides not matched to a gene: 8. The CDR3 is 15 amino acids. For the CDR3, the DNA is TGTGCCAGCAGCACCGACAGGGGGCGTACTGATACGCAGTATTTT. This encodes CASSTDRGRTDTQYF.

This clonotype was counted a few times. The chain is built from TRBV12-3 or TRBV12-4 and TRBJ2-2; tentatively, D is TRBD1 or TRBD2 (5 bases each). The CDR3 totals 19 residues. Trimming cost V 4 bases and J 4 bases, with 25 bases left between them. The CDR3 reads CASSSPGTAYTRPTGELFF. The CDR3 DNA is TGTGCCAGCAGTTCCCCCGGGACCGCGTATACCAGACCCACCGGGGAGCTGTTTTTT.

The V and J genes are TRBV20-1 and TRBJ1-5; 7 nucleotides line up with TRBD1. Trimming removed 3 bases from V and 2 bases from J; junction bases left unmatched: 10. The CDR3 is 16 residues long. Germline V gene data show CDR1 as DFQATT and CDR2 as SNEGSKA (reference sequence). CDR3 region: CSASPQGGLGNQPQHF. For the CDR3, the DNA is TGCAGTGCTAGCCCCCAGGGGGGTTTAGGCAATCAGCCCCAGCATTTT.

V gene TRBV20-1 combines with J gene TRBJ2-7; D is undetermined. V shed 0 bases and J shed 5 bases, with 5 bases lying between them. The CDR3 extends over 11 amino acids. CDR1 is DFQATT and CDR2 is SNEGSKA in the germline V gene (reference sequence). CDR3 bases: TGCAGTGCTAGAGATGAGGACGAGCAGTACTTC. Its translation: CSARDEDEQYF.

The chain uses TRBV5-4 and TRBJ1-2; unclear D gene. This CDR3 comprises 13 residues. V was pared by 0 bases and J by 0 bases, with 3 bases between. Germline-derived CDR1 and CDR2 are SGHNT and YYREEE (reference sequence). Written as DNA, the CDR3 is TGTGCCAGCAGCTTGGCCTCTAACTATGGCTACACCTTC. It yields the protein CASSLASNYGYTF.

This sequence joins TRBV6-1 and TRBJ2-7; TRBD1 matches at 9 bases. The junction had 8 bases not matched to a gene; V was cut back by 5 bases and J by 0 bases. Germline V CDR1 and CDR2: MNHNS, SASEGT. There are 16 residues in the CDR3. The CDR3 coding sequence is TGTGCCAGCAGTTATAGGGACAGGGAGGCCTCCTACGAGCAGTACTTC. Its translation: CASSYRDREASYEQYF.

The rearrangement links TRBV12-3 or TRBV12-4 to TRBJ1-4; D remains ambiguous. V was shortened by 5 bases and J by 7 bases, with 20 bases between the two germline ends. The CDR3 is 16 amino acids. The CDR3 region has the DNA TGTGCCAGCAGTGCCCGACTTGGACGGCTCATTGAAAAACTGTTTTTT. Translating it yields CASSARLGRLIEKLFF.

Points on this clonotype: A much larger clone lies a single base off, so this may be a read error. V gene TRBV19 combines with J gene TRBJ2-7, with 7 bases fitting TRBD2. This CDR3 region has 14 residues. With 2 bases clipped from V and 2 bases from J, the junction kept 3 bases outside the gene matches. In germline, CDR1 is LNHDA, CDR2 SQIVND (reference sequence). The CDR3 region is CASSIRDYAYEQYF. In DNA, the CDR3 is TGTGCCAGTAGTATACGGGACTACGCCTACGAGCAGTACTTC.

V and J are TRBV7-9 and TRBJ2-7; 7 nucleotides align to TRBD2. With V trimmed by 2 bases and J by 4 bases, 8 bases remained unmatched. The CDR3 totals 15 residues. Germline loops: CDR1 SEHNR, CDR2 FQNEAQ (reference sequence). As DNA, the CDR3 is TGTGCCAGCAGCTTATCTGGGGGAGGGAGTTACGAGCAGTACTTC. As protein: CASSLSGGGSYEQYF.

By share, this clonotype counts as medium-sized. V and J are TRBV6-5 and TRBJ1-2; D is possibly TRBD1 (6 bases). With 6 bases removed from V and 0 bases from J, the gap between germline ends came to 17 bases. Germline assignment: CDR1 MNHEY and CDR2 SVGAGI. The CDR3 is made up of 16 amino acids. In nucleotides, the CDR3 is TGTGCCAGCAGCCGAGTGGGGGCGGGATCTAACTATGGCTACACCTTC. Protein product: CASSRVGAGSNYGYTF.

The rearrangement links TRBV20-1 to TRBJ2-3; TRBD2 agrees at 11 bases. Germline CDR1 reads DFQATT; CDR2 reads SNEGSKA (reference sequence). The CDR3 totals 15 residues. V shed 5 bases and J 4 bases; nucleotides not matched to a gene: 8. CDR3 residues: CSAPGLAVGADTQYF. The CDR3 DNA reads as TGCAGTGCTCCGGGACTAGCGGTGGGGGCAGATACGCAGTATTTT.